A selection of T cell receptor beta chains follows, all from one sample in a study of Ad26.COV2.S vaccination and SARS-CoV-2 variants. Sequencing was performed with immunoSEQ multiplex PCR; in TCRdb, only in-frame clones are kept and a portion is missing. Here the sample spans around 300,000 clones, approximately 87% being singletons. Sample: peripheral blood, taken in a trial of Ad26.COV2.S vaccine versus placebo. These receptors all come from a person aged 18-60 years who received the Ad26.COV2.S COVID-19 vaccine or a placebo. Each CDR3 is given with its conserved first and last residue. A D gene is named only where the DNA matches it firmly. Size is omitted from some rows. Given values are once, few, many or a class for expanded clones.

V	J	size	D	CDR3	DNA
TRBV20-1	TRBJ1-1	.	.	CSARADKVAFF	TGCAGTGCTAGGGCAGACAAAGTGGCTTTCTTT
TRBV13	TRBJ2-5	.	TRBD2	CASNSGRGETQYF	TGTGCCAGCAACTCTGGGAGGGGAGAGACCCAGTACTTC
TRBV3-1/TRBV3-2	TRBJ1-1	.	.	CASSQGIMNTEAFF	TGTGCCAGCAGCCAAGGGATCATGAACACTGAAGCTTTCTTT
TRBV5-1	TRBJ2-7	.	TRBD2	CASSPGGSGVTYEQYF	TGCGCCAGCAGCCCTGGTGGTAGCGGGGTCACCTACGAGCAGTACTTC
TRBV3-1/TRBV3-2	TRBJ1-1	.	.	CASSPLSTTNTEAFF	TGTGCCAGCAGCCCCCTATCAACCACGAACACTGAAGCTTTCTTT
TRBV7-8	TRBJ2-2	.	.	CASSLLYLTENTGELFF	TGTGCCAGCAGCCTCCTGTACTTGACAGAGAACACCGGGGAGCTGTTTTTT
TRBV5-1	TRBJ1-1	.	.	CASSALRGPNTEAFF	TGCGCCAGCAGCGCCCTCCGCGGGCCGAACACTGAAGCTTTCTTT
TRBV3-1/TRBV3-2	TRBJ2-7	.	.	CASSQDEFIRGYEQYF	TGTGCCAGCAGCCAAGACGAATTTATTAGGGGCTACGAGCAGTACTTC
TRBV7-2	TRBJ2-3	.	TRBD2	CASSSTGTRPDTQYF	TGTGCCAGCAGCTCCACCGGGACTAGACCAGATACGCAGTATTTT
TRBV18	TRBJ1-4	.	.	CASSPRDGTNEKLFF	TGTGCCAGCTCACCGCGGGACGGAACTAATGAAAAACTGTTTTTT
TRBV28	TRBJ1-2	.	.	CASSLEQANYGYTF	TGTGCCAGCAGTTTAGAGCAAGCTAACTATGGCTACACCTTC
TRBV6-5	TRBJ1-2	.	.	CASSYRNAGVF	TGTGCCAGCAGTTACAGAAATGCAGGCGTCTTC
TRBV7-9	TRBJ1-5	.	TRBD1	CASSFDRVLGSDQPQHF	TGTGCCAGCAGCTTCGACAGGGTCTTAGGATCGGATCAGCCCCAGCATTTT
TRBV5-6	TRBJ2-7	.	.	CASSFYNSYEQYF	TGTGCCAGCAGCTTTTACAACTCCTACGAGCAGTACTTC
TRBV5-1	TRBJ2-7	once	TRBD1	CASSWDSSYEQYF	TGCGCCAGCAGCTGGGACAGCTCCTACGAGCAGTACTTC
TRBV18	TRBJ1-1	once	.	CASSPQDTEAFF	TGTGCCAGCTCACCACAGGACACTGAAGCTTTCTTT
TRBV6-5	TRBJ1-1	.	TRBD1	CASSRGEHTEAFF	TGTGCCAGCAGCAGGGGGGAGCACACTGAAGCTTTCTTT
TRBV7-9	TRBJ1-1	.	.	CASSLETAEAFF	TGTGCCAGCAGCTTAGAAACGGCTGAAGCTTTCTTT
TRBV7-2	TRBJ1-4	once	.	CASSLVLWEKLFF	TGTGCCAGCAGCTTGGTCCTTTGGGAAAAACTGTTTTTT
TRBV6-6	TRBJ1-3	once	.	CASSRSGSGNTIYF	TGTGCCAGCAGCCGGTCGGGCTCTGGAAACACCATATATTTT
TRBV18	TRBJ1-3	.	.	CASSPTKGFSGNTIYF	TGTGCCAGCTCACCAACAAAGGGTTTCTCTGGAAACACCATATATTTT
TRBV27	TRBJ2-1	many	TRBD2	CASSLREVDNEQFF	TGTGCCAGCAGTCTCCGGGAGGTTGACAATGAGCAGTTCTTC
TRBV7-7	TRBJ1-1	.	.	CASSFGPGTEAFF	TGTGCCAGCAGCTTTGGGCCAGGGACTGAAGCTTTCTTT
TRBV9	TRBJ2-5	few	TRBD2	CASSPARTSGRQETQYF	TGTGCCAGCAGCCCCGCAAGGACTAGCGGGAGACAAGAGACCCAGTACTTC
TRBV6-2/TRBV6-3	TRBJ2-3	.	.	CASSYSTGAGREQYF	TGTGCCAGCAGTTACTCGACAGGTGCCGGCAGAGAACAGTATTTT
TRBV7-9	TRBJ1-4	.	.	CASSLALALDREKLFF	TGTGCCAGCAGCTTAGCGCTGGCCCTGGATCGTGAAAAACTGTTTTTT
TRBV5-6	TRBJ1-5	.	.	CASSLGGGGVSNQPQHF	TGTGCCAGCAGCTTGGGAGGAGGCGGGGTTAGCAATCAGCCCCAGCATTTT
TRBV9	TRBJ2-5	.	.	CASSVGAQQETQYF	TGTGCCAGCAGCGTAGGAGCCCAACAAGAGACCCAGTACTTC
TRBV6-4	TRBJ1-3	.	.	CASRGRFSGNTIYF	TGTGCCAGCCGGGGCAGGTTCTCTGGAAACACCATATATTTT
TRBV27	TRBJ2-2	.	.	CASSFRGALGPGELFF	TGTGCCAGCAGTTTTCGTGGGGCGTTGGGCCCCGGGGAGCTGTTTTTT
TRBV12-3/TRBV12-4	TRBJ2-2	.	.	CASRRGAGELFF	TGTGCCAGCAGGAGGGGAGCCGGGGAGCTGTTTTTT
TRBV18	TRBJ1-2	.	.	CASSGYVGYGYTF	TGTGCCAGCTCGGGGTATGTAGGTTACGGCTACACCTTC
TRBV7-2	TRBJ1-1	.	.	CASSPDLPGNTEAFF	TGTGCCAGCAGTCCGGACCTGCCAGGGAACACTGAAGCTTTCTTT
TRBV18	TRBJ1-5	.	.	CASSPAGYSNQPQHF	TGTGCCAGCTCACCTGCCGGTTATAGCAATCAGCCCCAGCATTTT
TRBV24-1	TRBJ2-1	.	TRBD2	CATSDSPYSGDSYNEQFF	TGTGCCACCAGTGATTCTCCATATAGCGGGGACTCCTACAATGAGCAGTTCTTC
TRBV27	TRBJ1-2	once	TRBD1	CASSLDEQGANGYTF	TGTGCCAGCAGTTTAGACGAACAGGGGGCTAATGGCTACACCTTC
TRBV7-9	TRBJ2-1	.	.	CASSLPSPFYNEQFF	TGTGCCAGCAGCTTACCATCCCCTTTCTACAATGAGCAGTTCTTC
TRBV27	TRBJ1-6	few	.	CASSTKDGSSYNSPLHF	TGTGCCAGCAGTACAAAAGACGGCAGCTCCTATAATTCACCCCTCCACTTT
TRBV15	TRBJ1-1	.	.	CATSQGWNTEAFF	TGTGCCACCAGTCAGGGGTGGAACACTGAAGCTTTCTTT
TRBV3-1/TRBV3-2	TRBJ2-1	.	.	CASSLGGSGNEQFF	TGTGCCAGCAGCCTGGGGGGAAGCGGGAATGAGCAGTTCTTC
TRBV7-2	TRBJ2-3	.	TRBD1	CASSLEGQGADTQYF	TGTGCCAGCAGCTTAGAGGGACAGGGAGCAGATACGCAGTATTTT
TRBV7-2	TRBJ1-3	once	.	CASSSGTAGNTIYF	TGTGCCAGCAGCTCAGGGACCGCTGGAAACACCATATATTTT
TRBV6-5	TRBJ1-1	.	.	CASQLVEAGSKFF	TGTGCCAGCCAGCTCGTGGAGGCGGGGAGTAAATTCTTT
TRBV25-1	TRBJ2-1	.	.	CASSAGNEQFF	TGTGCCAGCAGTGCGGGCAATGAGCAGTTCTTC
TRBV18	TRBJ2-7	.	TRBD1	CASSGQDRVGYEQYF	TGTGCCAGCTCAGGCCAGGACAGGGTAGGCTACGAGCAGTACTTC
TRBV18	TRBJ1-2	.	.	CASSPPLTNYGYTF	TGTGCCAGCTCACCCCCCCTTACCAACTATGGCTACACCTTC
TRBV4-3	TRBJ1-1	.	.	CASSAQGANTEAFF	TGCGCCAGCAGCGCCCAGGGTGCAAACACTGAAGCTTTCTTT
TRBV7-2	TRBJ1-2	.	.	CASSLTAAGRDGYTF	TGTGCCAGCAGCTTAACTGCCGCAGGGCGGGATGGCTACACCTTC
TRBV6-2/TRBV6-3	TRBJ1-5	.	TRBD1	CASSRQGNQPQHF	TGTGCCAGCAGTAGACAGGGAAATCAGCCCCAGCATTTT
TRBV7-8	TRBJ1-5	.	.	CASSPARNSNQPQHF	TGTGCCAGCAGCCCCGCCAGGAATAGCAATCAGCCCCAGCATTTT